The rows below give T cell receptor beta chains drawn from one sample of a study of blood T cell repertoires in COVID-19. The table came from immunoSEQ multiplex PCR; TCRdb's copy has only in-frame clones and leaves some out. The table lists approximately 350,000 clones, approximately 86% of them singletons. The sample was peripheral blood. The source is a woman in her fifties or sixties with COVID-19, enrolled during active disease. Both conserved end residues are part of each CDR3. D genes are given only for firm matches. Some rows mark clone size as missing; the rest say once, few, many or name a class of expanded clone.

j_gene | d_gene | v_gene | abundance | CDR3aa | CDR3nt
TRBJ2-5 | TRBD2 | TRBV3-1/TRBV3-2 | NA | CASSQDLRRSGGGETQYF | TGTGCCAGCAGCCAAGATCTACGGAGGAGTGGCGGGGGAGAGACCCAGTACTTC
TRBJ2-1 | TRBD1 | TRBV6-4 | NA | CASSDSGGRGHNEQFF | TGTGCCAGCAGTGACTCAGGGGGCAGGGGGCACAATGAGCAGTTCTTC
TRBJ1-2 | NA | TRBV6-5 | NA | CASSPLGRESGYTF | TGTGCCAGCAGTCCCCTAGGGAGGGAATCGGGTTACACCTTC
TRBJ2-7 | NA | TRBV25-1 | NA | CASSDTGGGQQYF | TGTGCCAGCAGTGATACAGGGGGAGGGCAGCAGTACTTC
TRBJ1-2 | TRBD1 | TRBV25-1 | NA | CASSDWTGHGYTF | TGTGCCAGCAGTGATTGGACAGGGCATGGCTACACCTTC
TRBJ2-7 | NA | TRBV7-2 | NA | CASSLVGLLEQYF | TGTGCCAGCAGCTTAGTTGGCCTCTTGGAGCAGTACTTC
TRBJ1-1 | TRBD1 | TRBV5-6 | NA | CASSLVQGTEAFF | TGTGCCAGCAGCTTGGTACAGGGGACTGAAGCTTTCTTT
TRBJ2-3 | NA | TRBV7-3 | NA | CASSLTRAIDTQYF | TGTGCCAGCAGCTTAACCAGGGCGATAGATACGCAGTATTTT
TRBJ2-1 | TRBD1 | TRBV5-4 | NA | CASSLGRTGEFYNEQFF | TGTGCCAGCAGCTTGGGGAGGACAGGGGAATTTTACAATGAGCAGTTCTTC
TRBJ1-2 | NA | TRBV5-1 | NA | CASSPSPGTGYTF | TGCGCCAGCAGCCCATCCCCAGGAACTGGCTACACCTTC
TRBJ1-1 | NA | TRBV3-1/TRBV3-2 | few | CASSQGVVGQGTEAFF | TGTGCCAGCAGCCAAGGTGTCGTCGGTCAGGGTACTGAAGCTTTCTTT
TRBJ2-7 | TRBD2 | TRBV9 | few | CASSVAPGLAGGNYEQYF | TGTGCCAGCAGCGTAGCTCCGGGACTAGCGGGGGGAAACTACGAGCAGTACTTC
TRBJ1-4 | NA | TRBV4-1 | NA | CASSQDPRGRINEKLFF | TGCGCCAGCAGCCAAGATCCCCGAGGCAGAATTAATGAAAAACTGTTTTTT
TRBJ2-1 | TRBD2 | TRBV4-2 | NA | CASSSKGRGDEQFF | TGTGCCAGCAGCTCAAAGGGGCGGGGGGATGAGCAGTTCTTC
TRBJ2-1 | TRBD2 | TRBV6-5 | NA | CASSYRGGQDEQFF | TGTGCCAGCAGTTACCGGGGGGGCCAGGATGAGCAGTTCTTC
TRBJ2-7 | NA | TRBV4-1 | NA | CASSQTDILYEQYF | TGCGCCAGCAGCCAAACGGACATACTCTACGAGCAGTACTTC
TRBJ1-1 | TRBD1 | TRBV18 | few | CASSAGTGNTEAFF | TGTGCCAGCTCAGCCGGGACAGGGAACACTGAAGCTTTCTTT
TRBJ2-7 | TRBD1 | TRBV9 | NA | CASTTEKQGIAYYEQYF | TGTGCCAGCACCACTGAAAAACAGGGGATAGCCTACTACGAGCAGTACTTC
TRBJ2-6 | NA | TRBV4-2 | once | CASSQAPTGVLSGANVLTF | TGTGCCAGCAGCCAAGCGCCAACAGGAGTACTCTCTGGGGCCAACGTCCTGACTTTC
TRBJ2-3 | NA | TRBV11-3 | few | CASSLAGLDTQYF | TGTGCCAGCAGCCTGGCCGGGTTGGATACGCAGTATTTT
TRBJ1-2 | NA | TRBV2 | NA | CASSEELVYGYTF | TGTGCCAGCAGTGAAGAGCTAGTCTATGGCTACACCTTC
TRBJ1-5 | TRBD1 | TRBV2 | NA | CASRGGQVYSNQPQHF | TGTGCCAGCCGAGGGGGACAGGTTTATAGCAATCAGCCCCAGCATTTT
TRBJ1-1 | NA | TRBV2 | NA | CASREAGTEAFF | TGTGCCAGCAGGGAGGCCGGGACTGAAGCTTTCTTT
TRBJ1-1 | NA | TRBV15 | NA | CATSRDVGVAAFF | TGTGCCACCAGCAGAGATGTAGGGGTCGCAGCTTTCTTT
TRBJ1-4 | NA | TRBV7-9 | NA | CASSLGAATNEKLFF | TGTGCCAGCAGCTTAGGAGCGGCAACTAATGAAAAACTGTTTTTT
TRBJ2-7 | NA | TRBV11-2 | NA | CASSLDWRGRTYEQYF | TGTGCCAGCAGCTTAGATTGGCGGGGGCGAACCTACGAGCAGTACTTC
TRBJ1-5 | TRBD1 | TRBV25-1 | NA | CASSGSSLDRDDQPQHF | TGTGCCAGCAGTGGGTCTTCATTGGACAGGGATGACCAGCCCCAGCATTTT
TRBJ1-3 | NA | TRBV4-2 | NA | CASREGFFSGNTIYF | TGTGCCAGCAGGGAGGGATTCTTCTCTGGAAACACCATATATTTT
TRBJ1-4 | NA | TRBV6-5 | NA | CASSWQGTNEKLFF | TGTGCCAGCAGTTGGCAGGGGACTAATGAAAAACTGTTTTTT
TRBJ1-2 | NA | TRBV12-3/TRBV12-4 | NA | CASTLQGSGYTF | TGTGCCAGCACCTTACAGGGTTCTGGCTACACCTTC
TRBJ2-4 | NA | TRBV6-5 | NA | CASSSTGNAKNIQYF | TGTGCCAGCAGTTCAACAGGGAACGCCAAAAACATTCAGTACTTC
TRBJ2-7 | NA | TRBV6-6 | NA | CASSRERAEQYF | TGTGCCAGCTCCAGGGAAAGGGCCGAGCAGTACTTC
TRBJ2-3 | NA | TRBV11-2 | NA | CASSSRLARGADTQYF | TGTGCCAGCAGCTCTAGACTAGCAAGGGGGGCAGATACGCAGTATTTT
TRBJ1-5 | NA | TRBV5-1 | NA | CASSPGSGQPQHF | TGCGCCAGCAGCCCAGGGTCAGGTCAGCCCCAGCATTTT
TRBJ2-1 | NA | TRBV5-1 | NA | CASSLTGWSLQDSYPFF | TGCGCCAGCAGCTTGACCGGGTGGAGTCTCCAGGACTCTTACCCGTTCTTC
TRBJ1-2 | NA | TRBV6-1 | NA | CASSDWAGATGYTF | TGTGCCAGCAGTGATTGGGCGGGGGCTACGGGCTACACCTTC
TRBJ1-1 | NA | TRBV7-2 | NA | CASSPNRDNTEAFF | TGTGCCAGCAGCCCGAACAGGGATAACACTGAAGCTTTCTTT
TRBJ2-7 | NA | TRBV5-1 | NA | CASSPGQRVYF | TGCGCCAGCAGCCCGGGTCAGCGAGTATACTTC
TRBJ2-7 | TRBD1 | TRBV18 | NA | CASSPSGGTGTVRSSYEQYF | TGTGCCAGCTCACCTTCAGGGGGGACAGGGACGGTACGGAGCTCCTACGAGCAGTACTTC
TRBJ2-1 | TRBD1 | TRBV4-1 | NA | CASSQNLTTGTGSGGGEQFF | TGCGCCAGCAGCCAAAACCTGACGACCGGGACAGGGTCGGGAGGCGGTGAGCAGTTCTTC
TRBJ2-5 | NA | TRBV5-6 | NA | CASSLVHRGLQETQYF | TGTGCCAGCAGCTTGGTTCACAGGGGACTGCAAGAGACCCAGTACTTC
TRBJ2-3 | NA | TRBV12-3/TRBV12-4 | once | CASNGGGDTQYF | TGTGCCAGCAACGGGGGAGGAGATACGCAGTATTTT
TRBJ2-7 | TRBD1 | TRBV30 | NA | CAWSLPGQSYEQYF | TGTGCCTGGAGTCTACCGGGACAGTCCTACGAGCAGTACTTC
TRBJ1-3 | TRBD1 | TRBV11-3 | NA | CASSRLQGGPFSGNTIYF | TGTGCCAGCAGCCGACTACAGGGGGGACCCTTCTCTGGAAACACCATATATTTT
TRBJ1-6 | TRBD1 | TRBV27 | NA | CASSQSQGGYNSPLHF | TGTGCCAGCAGTCAGTCACAGGGGGGATATAATTCACCCCTCCACTTT
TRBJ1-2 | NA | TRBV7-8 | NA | CASSLEGAGGNYGYTF | TGTGCCAGCAGCTTAGAGGGCGCGGGGGGTAACTATGGCTACACCTTC
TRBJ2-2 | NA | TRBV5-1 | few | CATKLATGELFF | TGCGCCACCAAGCTAGCCACCGGGGAGCTGTTTTTT
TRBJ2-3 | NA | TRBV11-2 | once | CASSYQGWGSTDTQYF | TGTGCCAGCAGCTATCAGGGCTGGGGATCCACAGATACGCAGTATTTT
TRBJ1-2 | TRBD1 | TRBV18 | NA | CASSPDRGNYGYTF | TGTGCCAGCTCCCCGGACAGGGGTAACTATGGCTACACCTTC
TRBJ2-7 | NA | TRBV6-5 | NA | CASSLRLDSSYEQYF | TGTGCCAGCAGTCTGCGCCTAGATAGCTCCTACGAGCAGTACTTC
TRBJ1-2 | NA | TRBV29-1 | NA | CSVEDSDGYTF | TGCAGCGTTGAAGATTCGGATGGCTACACCTTC
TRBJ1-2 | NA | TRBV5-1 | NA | CASSLMAEGGYTF | TGCGCCAGCAGCTTGATGGCCGAGGGTGGCTACACCTTC
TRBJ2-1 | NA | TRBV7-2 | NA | CASSFSNHNEQFF | TGTGCCAGCAGCTTTTCTAATCACAATGAGCAGTTCTTC
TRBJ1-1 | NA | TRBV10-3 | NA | CAISEFQGTEAFF | TGTGCCATCAGTGAGTTCCAGGGCACTGAAGCTTTCTTT